Listed here is a single TCR beta chain. This clone was picked up a small number of times. Base qualities are not provided; no much larger clone lies one nucleotide away. The sample comes from a study of graft-versus-host responses after intestinal transplantation listed by TCRdb under 2021. For context, the study as a whole: Multivisceral, liver-intestinal, or isolated intestinal transplants were received by the recipients. Every recipient was given anti-thymocyte globulin induction, followed by roughly 3 years of maintenance tacrolimus and steroids. After intestinal transplantation, graft-versus-host and host-versus-graft alloreactive T cell clones were followed in the graft, circulation and bone marrow using bulk TCR-beta CDR3 sequencing. Alloreactive clones were identified by sequencing pre-transplant mixed lymphocyte reaction products and comparing these products with unstimulated pre-transplant donor and recipient T cells. The cohort enrolled around 23 intestinal transplant recipients including one retransplant, and 3 patients lacking pretransplant specimens were excluded. A peak of at least 4% donor T cells among recipient peripheral blood mononuclear cells was the definition used for donor T cell macrochimerism. Rather than going through the commercial service, samples from three later patients were sequenced in-house on an Illumina MiSeq and processed with MiXCR.

The CDR3 covers 13 residues, taking in both the cysteine and the phenylalanine. Of all the DNA, just the CDR3 is kept, 39 bases in frame from base 1. V drops 0 bases and J drops 2 bases, leaving 4 bases in between. CDR1 MNHEY and CDR2 SVGAGI are derived from the germline V gene. Libraries were built with the immunoSEQ multiplex PCR assay. In most patients, genomic DNA was isolated using the Qiagen DNeasy Blood and Tissue Kit and sent frozen to Adaptive Biotechnologies for TCR sequencing. High-throughput TCR-beta CDR3 sequencing of genomic DNA from most patients was performed by Adaptive Biotechnologies. The source study handled its data this way. TCR sequencing data for 15 to 20 patients were retrieved from Adaptive's ImmunoSEQ software; three other patients were processed with MiXCR and VDJtools. To correct CD4 versus CD8 sorting errors, sequences present in both subsets at a frequency ratio below 5:1 were removed. CDR3 nucleotide sequences shared between donor and recipient were removed because the origin of such sequences could not be assigned. At least 2-fold expansion over unstimulated cells and a minimum CFSE-low frequency of 0.002% (template counts) or 0.001% (read counts) were required for clones to be classified as alloreactive. A clone was considered mappable if detected in the sequenced pre-transplant spleen, lymph node, or MLR CFSE-low populations of the donor or recipient. Cumulative frequency of alloreactive clones was calculated as a percentage of all sequences weighted by copy number. As stored in TCRdb, this immuneACCESS dataset retains in-frame rearrangements with V and J assigned. A fraction of the clones does not appear; measured against another copy, unresolved V genes explain less than half of the discrepancy, and the remainder lacks a known reason. V, J and clone size derive from that table, while D and trimming were established from the DNA sequence. In all, the sample holds over 15,000 clones, and roughly 33% of those were seen once. 1.5% to 2.5% of the sample lies in the top ten.

The full study reports these points: GvH clones were detected in recipient bone marrow, and some appeared earlier in ileal mucosa or blood, consistent with an intestinal mucosal origin. In the allografts of patients with donor T cell macrochimerism, GvH to HvG T cell clonal ratios were high. Conclusions were limited by the relatively low number and heterogeneity of intestinal transplant patients. Early after transplant, peak levels of circulating GvH clones were associated with declines in HvG clones.

In the paper's terms, the time point label means: cells obtained before transplantation from donor or recipient. In the mixed lymphocyte reactions, around 200,000 CFSE-labeled pre-transplant responders were plated with around 200,000 irradiated violet-dye-labeled stimulators and cultured for roughly six days. After the mixed lymphocyte reaction, proliferating CD3+CD4+CFSE-low and CD3+CD8+CFSE-low responder cells were FACS-sorted on a BD Influx sorter. The specimen was alloreactive CD4+ T cells from a mixed lymphocyte reaction culture, collected before transplantation. Explained via the paper, the cell subset or site label denotes: CFSE-low proliferating T cells sorted from approximately six-day pre-transplant mixed lymphocyte reaction (GvH or HvG direction). The V and J genes are TRBV6-5 and TRBJ1-2; the D gene cannot be named for sure. The sequence came from a human patient who was an organ donor for intestinal transplantation. The DNA reads as follows: TGTGCCAGCAGTTACTCAGGGAACTATGGCTACACCTTC. Translated, it gives CASSYSGNYGYTF.